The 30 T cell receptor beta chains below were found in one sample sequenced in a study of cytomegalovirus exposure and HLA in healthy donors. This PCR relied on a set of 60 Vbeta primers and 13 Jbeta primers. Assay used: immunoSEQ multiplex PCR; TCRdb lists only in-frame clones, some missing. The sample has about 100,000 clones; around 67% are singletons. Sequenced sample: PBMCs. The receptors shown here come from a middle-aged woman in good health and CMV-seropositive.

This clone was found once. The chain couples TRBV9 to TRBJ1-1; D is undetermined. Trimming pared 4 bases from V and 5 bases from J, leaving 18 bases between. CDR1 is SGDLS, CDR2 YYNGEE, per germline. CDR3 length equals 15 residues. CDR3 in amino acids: CASSPYPGLGTEAFF. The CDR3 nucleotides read TGTGCCAGCAGCCCCTATCCGGGATTGGGTACTGAAGCTTTCTTT.

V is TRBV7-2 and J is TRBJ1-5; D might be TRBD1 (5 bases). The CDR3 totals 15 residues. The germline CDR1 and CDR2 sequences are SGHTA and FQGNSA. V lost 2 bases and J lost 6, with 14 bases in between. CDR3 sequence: CASSLRSVQGQPQHF. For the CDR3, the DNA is TGTGCCAGCAGCTTAAGGTCTGTGCAGGGTCAGCCCCAGCATTTT.

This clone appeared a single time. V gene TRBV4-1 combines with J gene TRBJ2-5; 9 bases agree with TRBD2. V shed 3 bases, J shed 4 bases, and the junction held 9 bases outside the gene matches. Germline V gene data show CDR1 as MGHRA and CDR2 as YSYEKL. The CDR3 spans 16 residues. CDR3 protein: CASSQILAGVRETQYF. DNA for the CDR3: TGCGCCAGCAGCCAGATTTTAGCGGGAGTCAGAGAGACCCAGTACTTC.

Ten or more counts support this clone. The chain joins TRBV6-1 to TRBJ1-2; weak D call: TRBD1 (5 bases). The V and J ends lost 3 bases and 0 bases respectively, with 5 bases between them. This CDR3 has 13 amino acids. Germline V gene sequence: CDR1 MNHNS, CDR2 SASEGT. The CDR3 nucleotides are TGTGCCAGCAGTGACAGGGCTAACTATGGCTACACCTTC. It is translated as CASSDRANYGYTF.

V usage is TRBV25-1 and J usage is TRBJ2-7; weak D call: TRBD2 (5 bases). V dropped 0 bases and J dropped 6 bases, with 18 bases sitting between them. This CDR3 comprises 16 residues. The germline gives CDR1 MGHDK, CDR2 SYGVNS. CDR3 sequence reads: CASSEYSSRGSLEQYF. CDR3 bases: TGTGCCAGCAGTGAATATTCATCACGGGGATCGCTCGAGCAGTACTTC.

The CDR3 here is CASRDNYEQFF. CDR3 DNA sequence: TGTGCCAGCAGAGATAACTATGAGCAGTTCTTC. J is TRBJ2-1 and V is TRBV6-1; D remains ambiguous. This CDR3 comprises 11 residues. The germline gives CDR1 MNHNS, CDR2 SASEGT. V was pared by 6 bases and J by 8 bases, with 8 bases between.

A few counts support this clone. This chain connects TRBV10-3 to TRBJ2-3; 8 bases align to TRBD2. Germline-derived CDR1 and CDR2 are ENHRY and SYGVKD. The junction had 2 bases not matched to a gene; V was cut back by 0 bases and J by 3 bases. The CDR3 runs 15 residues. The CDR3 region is CAISESSGVTDTQYF. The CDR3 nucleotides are TGTGCCATCAGTGAGTCTAGCGGGGTAACAGATACGCAGTATTTT.

In nucleotides, the CDR3 is TGTGCCAGCTCACAATTATCTGGCCGAGGCTCCTACGAGCAGTACTTC. It yields the protein CASSQLSGRGSYEQYF. The rearrangement links TRBV18 to TRBJ2-7; D is ambiguous. Germline CDR1 and CDR2: KGHSH and LQKENI. V was pared by 4 bases and J by 0 bases, with 16 bases between. This CDR3 comprises 16 residues.

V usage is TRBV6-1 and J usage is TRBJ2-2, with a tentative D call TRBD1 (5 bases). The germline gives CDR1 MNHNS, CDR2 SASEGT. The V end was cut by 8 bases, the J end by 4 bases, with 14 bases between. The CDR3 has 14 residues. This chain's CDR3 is CASQAQGTTGELFF. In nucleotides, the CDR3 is TGTGCCAGCCAGGCCCAGGGTACCACCGGGGAGCTGTTTTTT.

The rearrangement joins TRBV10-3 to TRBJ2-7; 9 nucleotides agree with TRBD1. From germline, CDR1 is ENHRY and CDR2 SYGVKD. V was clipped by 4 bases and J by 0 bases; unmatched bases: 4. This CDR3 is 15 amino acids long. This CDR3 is CAISGLDRGSYEQYF. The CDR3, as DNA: TGTGCCATCAGTGGTTTGGACAGGGGCTCCTACGAGCAGTACTTC.

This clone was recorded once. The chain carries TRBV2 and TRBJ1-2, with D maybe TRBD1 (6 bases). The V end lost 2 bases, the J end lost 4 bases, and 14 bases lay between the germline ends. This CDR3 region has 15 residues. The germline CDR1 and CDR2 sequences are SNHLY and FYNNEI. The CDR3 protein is CASSEIGQQGYGYTF. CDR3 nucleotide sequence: TGTGCCAGCAGTGAAATTGGACAGCAGGGCTATGGCTACACCTTC.

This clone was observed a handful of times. The CDR3 DNA reads as TGTGCCAGCAGCTTAGGCGGGGGGGACGAGCAGTACTTC. Protein product: CASSLGGGDEQYF. The J gene is TRBJ2-7, the V gene TRBV7-2; 9 bases line up with TRBD2. The CDR3 length is 13 residues. Trimming took 1 base from V and 5 from J; bases not matched to a gene: 0. CDR1 and CDR2 from the germline V gene are SGHTA and FQGNSA.

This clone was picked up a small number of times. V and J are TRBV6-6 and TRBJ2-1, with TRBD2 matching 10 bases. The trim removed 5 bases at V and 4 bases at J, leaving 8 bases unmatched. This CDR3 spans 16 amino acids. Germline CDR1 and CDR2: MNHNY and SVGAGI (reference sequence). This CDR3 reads CASSARGLANYNEQFF. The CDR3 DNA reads TGTGCCAGCAGTGCCCGGGGACTAGCGAATTACAATGAGCAGTTCTTC.

The CDR3 is CATSRVGPKGVFF. The CDR3 coding sequence is TGTGCCACCAGCAGAGTGGGCCCTAAAGGCGTGTTTTTT. The gene calls are TRBV15 and TRBJ1-4, with unresolved D. V dropped 1 base and J dropped 15 bases, with 15 bases sitting between them. This CDR3 is built from 13 residues. CDR1 LNHNV and CDR2 YYDKDF come from the germline V gene (reference sequence).

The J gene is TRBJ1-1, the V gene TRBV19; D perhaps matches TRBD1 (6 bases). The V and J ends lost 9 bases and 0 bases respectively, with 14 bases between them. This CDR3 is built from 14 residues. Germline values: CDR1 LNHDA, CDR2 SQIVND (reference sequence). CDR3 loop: CASNDDRLNTEAFF. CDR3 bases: TGTGCCAGCAATGATGACAGGCTGAACACTGAAGCTTTCTTT.

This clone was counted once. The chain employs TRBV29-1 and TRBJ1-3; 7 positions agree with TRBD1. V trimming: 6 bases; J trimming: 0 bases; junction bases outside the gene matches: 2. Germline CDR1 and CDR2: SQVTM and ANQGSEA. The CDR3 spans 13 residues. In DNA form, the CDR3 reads TGCAGCGTGGGACAGAACTCTGGAAACACCATATATTTT. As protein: CSVGQNSGNTIYF.

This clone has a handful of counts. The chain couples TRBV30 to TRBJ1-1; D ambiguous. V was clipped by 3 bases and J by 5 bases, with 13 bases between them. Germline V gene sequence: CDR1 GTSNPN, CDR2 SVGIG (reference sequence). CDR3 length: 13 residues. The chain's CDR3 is CAWRWLQSTEAFF. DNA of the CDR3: TGTGCCTGGAGATGGCTTCAATCGACTGAAGCTTTCTTT.

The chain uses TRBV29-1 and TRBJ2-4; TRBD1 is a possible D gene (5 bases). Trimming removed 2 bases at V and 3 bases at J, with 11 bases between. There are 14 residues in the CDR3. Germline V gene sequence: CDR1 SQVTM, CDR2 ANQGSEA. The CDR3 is CSVERGFGKNIQYF. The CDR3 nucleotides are TGCAGCGTTGAAAGGGGCTTTGGCAAAAACATTCAGTACTTC.

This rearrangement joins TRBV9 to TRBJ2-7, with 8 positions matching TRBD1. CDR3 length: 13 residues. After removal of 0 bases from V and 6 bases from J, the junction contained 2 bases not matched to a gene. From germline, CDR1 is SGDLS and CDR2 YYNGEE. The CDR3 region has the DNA TGTGCCAGCAGCGTAGGTGGGACAGGCGAGCAGTACTTC. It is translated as CASSVGGTGEQYF.

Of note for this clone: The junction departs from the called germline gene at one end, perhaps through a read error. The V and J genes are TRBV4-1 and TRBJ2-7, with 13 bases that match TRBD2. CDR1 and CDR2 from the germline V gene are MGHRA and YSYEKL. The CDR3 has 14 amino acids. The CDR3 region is CASSRGTSGAQVNF. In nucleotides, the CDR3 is TGCGCCAGCAGCCGCGGGACTAGCGGGGCCCAGGTGAACTTC.

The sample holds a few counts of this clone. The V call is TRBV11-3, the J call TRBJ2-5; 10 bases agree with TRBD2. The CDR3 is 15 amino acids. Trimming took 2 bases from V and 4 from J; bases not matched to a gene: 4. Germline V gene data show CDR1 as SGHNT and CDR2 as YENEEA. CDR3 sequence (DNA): TGTGCCAGCAGCTTATTTAGCGGGGGGCCAGAGACCCAGTACTTC. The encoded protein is CASSLFSGGPETQYF.

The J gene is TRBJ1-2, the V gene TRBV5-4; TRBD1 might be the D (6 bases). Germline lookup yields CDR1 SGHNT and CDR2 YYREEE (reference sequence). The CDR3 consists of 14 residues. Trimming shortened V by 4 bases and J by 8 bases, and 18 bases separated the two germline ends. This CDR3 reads CASSIQGVKGGYTF. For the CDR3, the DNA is TGTGCCAGCAGCATACAGGGCGTTAAGGGAGGCTACACCTTC.

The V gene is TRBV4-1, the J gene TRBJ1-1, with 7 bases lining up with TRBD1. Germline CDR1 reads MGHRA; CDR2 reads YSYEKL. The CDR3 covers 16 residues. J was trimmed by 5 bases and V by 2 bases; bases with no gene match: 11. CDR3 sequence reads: CASSQTSNRGETEAFF. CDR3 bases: TGCGCCAGCAGCCAAACTTCGAACAGGGGTGAGACTGAAGCTTTCTTT.

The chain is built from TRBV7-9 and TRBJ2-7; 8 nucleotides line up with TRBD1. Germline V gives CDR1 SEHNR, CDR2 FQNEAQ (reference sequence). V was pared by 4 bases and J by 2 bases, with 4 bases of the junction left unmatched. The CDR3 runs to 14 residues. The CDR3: CASSSWTGTYEQYF. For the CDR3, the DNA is TGTGCCAGCAGCTCCTGGACAGGGACCTACGAGCAGTACTTC.

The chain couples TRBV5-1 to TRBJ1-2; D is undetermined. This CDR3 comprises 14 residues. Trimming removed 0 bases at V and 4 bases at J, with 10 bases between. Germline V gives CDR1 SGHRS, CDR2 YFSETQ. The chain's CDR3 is CASSLVSVSYGYTF. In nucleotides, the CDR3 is TGCGCCAGCAGCTTGGTTTCAGTGTCCTATGGCTACACCTTC. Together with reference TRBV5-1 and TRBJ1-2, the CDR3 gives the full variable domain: KAGVTQTPRYLIKTRGQQVTLSCSPISGHRSVSWYQQTPGQGLQFLFEYFSETQRNKGNFPGRFSGRQFSNSRSEMNVSTLELGDSALYLCASSLVSVSYGYTFGSGTRLTVV.

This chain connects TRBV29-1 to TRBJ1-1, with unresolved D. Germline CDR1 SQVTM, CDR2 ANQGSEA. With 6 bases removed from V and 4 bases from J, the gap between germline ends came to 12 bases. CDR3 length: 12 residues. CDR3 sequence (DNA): TGCAGCGTAGGAGCCTTGGGCACTGAAGCTTTCTTT. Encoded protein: CSVGALGTEAFF.

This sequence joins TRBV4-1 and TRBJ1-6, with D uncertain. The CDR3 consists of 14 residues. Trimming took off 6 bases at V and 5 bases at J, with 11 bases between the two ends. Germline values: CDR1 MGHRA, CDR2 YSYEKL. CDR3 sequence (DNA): TGCGCCAGCAGAGCCGTAGCTCATAATTCACCCCTCCACTTT. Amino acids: CASRAVAHNSPLHF.

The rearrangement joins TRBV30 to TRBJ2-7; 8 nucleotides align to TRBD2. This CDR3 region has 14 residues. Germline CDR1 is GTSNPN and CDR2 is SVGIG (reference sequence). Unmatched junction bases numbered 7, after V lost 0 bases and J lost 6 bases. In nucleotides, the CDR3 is TGTGCCTGGAGTGTCCTAGCGGGTACCCGCGAGCAGTACTTC. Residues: CAWSVLAGTREQYF.

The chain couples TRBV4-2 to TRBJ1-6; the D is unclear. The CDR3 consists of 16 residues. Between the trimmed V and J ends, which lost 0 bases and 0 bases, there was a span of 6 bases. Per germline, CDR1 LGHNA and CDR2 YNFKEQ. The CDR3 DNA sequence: TGTGCCAGCAGCCAAGAATACAGCTCCTATAATTCACCCCTCCACTTT. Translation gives CASSQEYSSYNSPLHF.

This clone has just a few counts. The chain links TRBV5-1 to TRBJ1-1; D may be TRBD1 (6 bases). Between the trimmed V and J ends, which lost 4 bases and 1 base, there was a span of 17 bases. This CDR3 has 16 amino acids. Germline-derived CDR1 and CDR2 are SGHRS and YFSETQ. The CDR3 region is CASSRTVTQGNTEAFF. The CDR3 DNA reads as TGCGCCAGCAGCCGTACAGTAACACAGGGGAACACTGAAGCTTTCTTT.